These 15 T cell receptor beta chains came from one sample sequenced in a study of shared clonotypes between healthy human individuals. The protocol was immunoSEQ multiplex PCR, while the TCRdb copy is restricted to in-frame clones and leaves out a portion. This sample has 2 million to 2.5 million clones, with 85% to 95% found just once. The sequenced sample was naive CD4+ T cells from PBMCs. Subset specified: CD45RA+ positively selected. The receptors here all came from a man between 18 and 29 years old in good health. Some clones in this sample may be carry-over from other donors' samples.

This clone was detected once. This chain links TRBV5-5 with TRBJ1-2; D ambiguous. Deletions cut 1 base from V and 7 bases from J, with 23 bases between. In germline, CDR1 is SGHKS, CDR2 YYEKEE (reference sequence). The CDR3 length is 17 residues. This chain's CDR3 is CASSLPLNPDLASGYTF. The CDR3 DNA reads TGTGCCAGCAGCTTGCCTCTAAATCCTGACCTGGCGAGTGGCTACACCTTC.

The V call is TRBV5-8, the J call TRBJ2-5, with D perhaps being TRBD1 or TRBD2 (6 bases each). Germline CDR1 is SGHTS and CDR2 is YDEGEE. V lost 4 bases, J lost 5 bases, and 12 bases lay in between. The CDR3 is made up of 13 amino acids. CDR3 sequence: CASSRGAWETQYF. In nucleotides, the CDR3 is TGTGCCAGCAGCAGGGGGGCCTGGGAGACCCAGTACTTC.

V gene TRBV18 combines with J gene TRBJ1-2; D remains unclear. Germline CDR1 KGHSH, CDR2 LQKENI. Trimming removed 3 bases from V and 6 bases from J, with 20 bases in between. This CDR3 has 16 residues. The CDR3 DNA is TGTGCCAGCTCACCCCTCCTCGACACAAATCCGGATGGCTACACCTTC. Amino acids: CASSPLLDTNPDGYTF.

The chain couples TRBV10-3 to TRBJ2-1, with 8 bases matching TRBD1. This CDR3 contains 16 residues. After removal of 6 bases from V and 7 bases from J, the junction contained 14 bases not matched to a gene. Germline loops: CDR1 ENHRY, CDR2 SYGVKD. CDR3 loop: CAISPTGVGQTNEQFF. For the CDR3, the DNA is TGTGCCATCAGCCCGACAGGGGTAGGGCAAACAAATGAGCAGTTCTTC.

The chain employs TRBV7-2 and TRBJ1-2; the D is unclear. Germline CDR1 SGHTA, CDR2 FQGNSA. Trimming shortened V by 1 base and J by 6 bases, and 6 bases separated the two germline ends. The CDR3 extends over 12 amino acids. CDR3 sequence reads: CASSLVPHGYTF. The CDR3 DNA reads TGTGCCAGCAGCTTAGTTCCCCATGGCTACACCTTC. The variable domain in full, completed from reference TRBV7-2 and TRBJ1-2, reads GAGVSQSPSNKVTEKGKDVELRCDPISGHTALYWYRQSLGQGLEFLIYFQGNSAPDKSGLPSDRFSAERTGGSVSTLTIQRTQQEDSAVYLCASSLVPHGYTFGSGTRLTVV.

This chain connects TRBV9 to TRBJ2-7; 13 nucleotides agree with TRBD2. With V trimmed by 4 bases and J by 2 bases, 3 bases remained unmatched. The CDR3 sequence is 15 residues long. CDR1 SGDLS and CDR2 YYNGEE come from the germline V gene. CDR3 sequence reads: CASSLGLAGPYEQYF. The CDR3 DNA reads as TGTGCCAGCAGCTTGGGACTAGCGGGGCCCTACGAGCAGTACTTC.

The gene calls are TRBV20-1 and TRBJ2-1; D is undetermined. CDR1 is DFQATT and CDR2 is SNEGSKA in the germline V gene (reference sequence). Trimming took off 6 bases at V and 7 bases at J, with 7 bases between the two ends. CDR3 size: 10 residues. As DNA, the CDR3 is TGCAGTGCCATTTGGAATGAGCAGTTCTTC. Translation: CSAIWNEQFF.

This clone was detected once. J is TRBJ2-5 and V is TRBV6-6, with D maybe TRBD1 (6 bases). The CDR3 extends over 13 amino acids. CDR1 and CDR2 from the germline V gene are MNHNY and SVGAGI (reference sequence). V shed 6 bases and J shed 7 bases, with 15 bases lying between them. In nucleotides, the CDR3 is TGTGCCAGCAGCCACCCAGGGGTTGGGACCCAGTACTTC. Translated: CASSHPGVGTQYF.

The chain carries TRBV27 and TRBJ2-3, with TRBD2 matching 7 bases. V was clipped by 3 bases and J by 14 bases; unmatched bases: 11. The CDR3 spans 13 residues. Germline lookup yields CDR1 MNHEY and CDR2 SMNVEV (reference sequence). CDR3 DNA sequence: TGTGCCAGCAGTTTCGCCCGGGCGGGGGTGCCGTATTTT. This sequence encodes CASSFARAGVPYF.

V gene TRBV4-2 combines with J gene TRBJ2-3, with 11 nucleotides matching TRBD2. Germline CDR1 and CDR2: LGHNA and YNFKEQ. The length of the CDR3 is 18 residues. The V gene end was trimmed by 4 bases and the J gene end by 1 base; junction bases not matched to a gene: 10. The CDR3 protein is CASSPATSGTRGTDTQYF. Written as DNA, the CDR3 is TGTGCCAGCAGCCCGGCGACTAGCGGGACCCGGGGCACAGATACGCAGTATTTT.

This clone was counted only a few times. V is TRBV9 and J is TRBJ1-5; D is unclear. CDR1 and CDR2 (germline): SGDLS, YYNGEE. The CDR3 extends over 13 amino acids. V was trimmed by 2 bases and J by 3 bases, leaving 6 bases between them. DNA for the CDR3: TGTGCCAGCAGCGTCGGGAACAATCAGCCCCAGCATTTT. Protein: CASSVGNNQPQHF.

This clone was counted once. The same CDR3 arises from other DNA sequences in this sample as well. The J gene is TRBJ1-2, the V gene TRBV7-9; D is uncertain. CDR3 length: 14 residues. Per the germline V gene, CDR1 is SEHNR and CDR2 is FQNEAQ (reference sequence). V lost 0 bases, J lost 3 bases, and 8 bases lay in between. CDR3 coding DNA: TGTGCCAGCAGCTTAGCTGGGGTCGACTATGGCTACACCTTC. Amino acids: CASSLAGVDYGYTF.

In this sample, this clone turned up once. The rearrangement joins TRBV5-1 to TRBJ2-1; no clear D gene. Trimming pared 3 bases from V and 4 bases from J, leaving 20 bases between. CDR3 length: 17 residues. In germline, CDR1 is SGHRS, CDR2 YFSETQ. CDR3 sequence reads: CASSSDPPGSLYNEQFF. The CDR3 DNA reads as TGCGCCAGCAGCTCCGACCCCCCAGGTTCCTTGTACAATGAGCAGTTCTTC.

CDR3 residues: CASSDHRRSYNEQFF. CDR3 sequence (DNA): TGTGCCAGCAGTGACCACAGGCGATCCTACAATGAGCAGTTCTTC. The chain employs TRBV28 and TRBJ2-1; tentative D call: TRBD1 (5 bases). Germline values: CDR1 MDHEN, CDR2 SYDVKM. V was clipped by 5 bases and J by 1 base, with 12 bases between them. The length of the CDR3 is 15 residues.

The chain links TRBV6-5 to TRBJ2-5; D is undetermined. Germline loops: CDR1 MNHEY, CDR2 SVGAGI. With 2 bases removed from V and 0 bases from J, the gap between germline ends came to 7 bases. The CDR3 contains 14 residues. CDR3 loop: CASSYEAYQETQYF. In DNA, the CDR3 is TGTGCCAGCAGTTACGAGGCGTACCAAGAGACCCAGTACTTC.